A selection of T cell receptor beta chains follows, all from one sample in a study of tumor-infiltrating lymphocytes in primary liver carcinoma. In TCRdb, the multiplex PCR reads were re-called with MiXCR into one record per CDR3 protein. Of fewer than 350,000 distinct CDR3 sequences in the sample, approximately 65% were seen once. The sequenced material came from peripheral blood. Receptors were obtained from a man in his forties or fifties with primary liver carcinoma and hepatitis B virus infection. CDR3s include the opening cysteine and the closing phenylalanine or tryptophan. D genes are given only for firm matches. Clone size is stated in some rows and not others, as once, few, many or a class when expanded.

clone size,V gene,D gene,J gene,CDR3 protein,CDR3 DNA
many,TRBV6-2/TRBV6-3,TRBD2,TRBJ2-1,CASSAGTSGGEQFF,TGTGCCAGCAGTGCCGGGACTAGCGGCGGTGAGCAGTTCTTC
-,TRBV6-5,-,TRBJ1-3,CASRRRSSGNTIYF,TGTGCCAGCAGGAGAAGGTCCTCTGGAAACACCATATATTTT
-,TRBV4-2,TRBD2,TRBJ2-2,CASRQSASGRASGTGELFF,TGTGCCAGCCGCCAATCGGCTAGCGGGAGGGCCTCGGGCACCGGGGAGCTGTTTTTT
-,TRBV5-5,TRBD2,TRBJ2-3,CASSRKLAGGISSTDTQYF,TGTGCCAGCAGCCGGAAACTAGCGGGAGGGATATCAAGCACAGATACGCAGTATTTT
-,TRBV5-4,-,TRBJ1-1,CASSLREEAFF,TGTGCCAGCAGCTTGAGGGAAGAAGCTTTCTTT
once,TRBV30,-,TRBJ2-4,CAWSGGDRGANIQYF,TGTGCCTGGAGCGGAGGCGACCGGGGAGCGAACATTCAGTACTTC
few,TRBV7-9,TRBD1,TRBJ1-1,CASSLGGTGTEMNTEAFF,TGTGCCAGCAGCTTAGGAGGAACCGGGACAGAAATGAACACTGAAGCTTTCTTT
few,TRBV6-5,-,TRBJ2-2,CASNIPGAGELFF,TGTGCCAGCAACATCCCAGGTGCCGGGGAGCTGTTTTTT
-,TRBV6-1,-,TRBJ2-7,CAGRPELSLSYEQYF,TGTGCCGGCAGGCCCGAGTTAAGCTTGTCCTACGAGCAGTACTTC
many,TRBV6-6,-,TRBJ2-1,CASSYSRSYNEQFF,TGTGCCAGCAGTTACTCGAGGTCTTACAATGAGCAGTTCTTC
-,TRBV11-2,-,TRBJ2-5,CTSSLVGVGEIQYF,TGTACCAGCAGCTTAGTTGGCGTCGGAGAGATCCAGTACTTC
once,TRBV11-2,-,TRBJ2-7,CSSSLERGRNYEQYF,TGTTCCAGCAGCTTAGAACGGGGGAGGAACTACGAGCAGTACTTC
many,TRBV12-3/TRBV12-4,-,TRBJ2-4,CASSVQGPLPGYF,TGTGCCAGCAGTGTACAGGGACCCCTGCCGGGGTACTTC
many,TRBV5-4,-,TRBJ2-3,CASSTSRARTSTDTQYF,TGTGCCAGCAGCACTTCCCGCGCGCGAACTAGCACAGATACGCAGTATTTT
medium-sized,TRBV11-2,TRBD1,TRBJ1-1,CASSYGQGYTEAFF,TGTGCCAGCAGCTACGGACAGGGGTACACTGAAGCTTTCTTT
-,TRBV4-1,-,TRBJ1-2,CAISQDAGGGAGVYGYTF,TGCGCCATCAGCCAAGATGCTGGTGGAGGGGCGGGGGTCTATGGCTACACCTTC
-,TRBV11-2,-,TRBJ2-4,CVSSPRMYSNIQYF,TGTGTCAGCAGCCCCCGAATGTACTCAAACATTCAGTACTTC
-,TRBV11-1,TRBD2,TRBJ2-7,CASSPSGGPHYEQYF,TGTGCTAGCAGCCCATCGGGAGGGCCTCACTACGAGCAGTACTTC
-,TRBV6-6,-,TRBJ1-5,CASSYSESANQPQHF,TGTGCCAGCAGTTATTCGGAGTCTGCCAATCAGCCCCAGCATTTT
few,TRBV30,TRBD2,TRBJ2-7,CAWSVLAGRGGQYF,TGTGCCTGGAGTGTACTAGCGGGCCGGGGGGGGCAGTACTTC
-,TRBV11-1,TRBD2,TRBJ2-2,CASSLGLAGRTEELFF,TGTGCCAGTAGCTTGGGACTAGCGGGTCGCACCGAGGAGCTGTTTTTT
-,TRBV11-2,-,TRBJ1-1,CASSPTAIVTEAYF,TGTGCCAGCAGCCCGACAGCGATTGTCACTGAAGCTTACTTT
-,TRBV30,-,TRBJ1-1,CAWSVDENTEAFF,TGTGCCTGGAGTGTTGATGAGAACACTGAAGCTTTCTTT
-,TRBV5-1,-,TRBJ1-5,CASSLEPGNNQPQHF,TGCGCCAGCAGCTTGGAACCAGGGAACAATCAGCCCCAGCATTTT
few,TRBV6-1,-,TRBJ2-1,CASSRGASRYNEQFF,TGTGCCAGCAGTCGGGGGGCTAGCCGCTACAATGAGCAGTTCTTC
once,TRBV6-2/TRBV6-3,-,TRBJ2-6,CASTRGQGTAGANVLTF,TGTGCCAGCACGCGGGGCCAGGGAACGGCTGGGGCCAACGTCCTGACTTTC